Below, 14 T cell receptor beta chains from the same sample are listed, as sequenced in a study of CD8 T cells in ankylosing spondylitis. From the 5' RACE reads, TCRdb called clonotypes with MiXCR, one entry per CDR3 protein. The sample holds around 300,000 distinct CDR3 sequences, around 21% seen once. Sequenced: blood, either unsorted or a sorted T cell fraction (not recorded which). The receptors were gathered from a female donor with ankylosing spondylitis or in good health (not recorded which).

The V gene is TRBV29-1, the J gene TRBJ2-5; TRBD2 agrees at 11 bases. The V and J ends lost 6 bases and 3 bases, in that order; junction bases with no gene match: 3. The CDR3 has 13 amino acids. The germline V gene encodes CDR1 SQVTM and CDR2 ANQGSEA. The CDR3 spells CSVALAGEETQYF. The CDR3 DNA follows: TGCAGCGTCGCACTAGCGGGAGAAGAGACCCAGTACTTC. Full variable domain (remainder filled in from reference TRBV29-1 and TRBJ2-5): SAVISQKPSRDICQRGTSLTIQCQVDSQVTMMFWYRQQPGQSLTLIATANQGSEATYESGFVIDKFPISRPNLTFSTLTVSNMSPEDSSIYLCSVALAGEETQYFGPGTRLLVL.

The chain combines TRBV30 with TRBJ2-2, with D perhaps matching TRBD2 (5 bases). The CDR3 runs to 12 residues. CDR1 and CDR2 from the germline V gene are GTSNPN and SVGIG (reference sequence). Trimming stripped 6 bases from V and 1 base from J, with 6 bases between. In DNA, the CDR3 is TGTGCCTGCGGGGTGAACACCGGGGAGCTGTTTTTT. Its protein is CACGVNTGELFF. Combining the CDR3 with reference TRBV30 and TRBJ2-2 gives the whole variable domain SQTIHQWPATLVQPVGSPLSLECTVEGTSNPNLYWYRQAAGRGLQLLFYSVGIGQISSEVPQNLSASRPQDRQFILSSKKLLLSDSGFYLCACGVNTGELFFGEGSRLTVL.

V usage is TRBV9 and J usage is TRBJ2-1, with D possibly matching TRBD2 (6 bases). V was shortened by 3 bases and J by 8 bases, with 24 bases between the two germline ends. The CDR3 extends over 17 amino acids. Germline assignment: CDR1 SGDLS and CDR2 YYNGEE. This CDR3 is CASSAGPRQRPGDEQFF. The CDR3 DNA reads TGTGCCAGCAGCGCGGGACCCCGACAAAGACCGGGAGATGAGCAGTTCTTC.

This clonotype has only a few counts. CDR3 nucleotide sequence: TGCGCCAGCAGCCGACTAGTCTCCTACAATGAGCAGTTCTTC. This translates into CASSRLVSYNEQFF. This sequence joins TRBV5-1 and TRBJ2-1, with D possibly matching TRBD2 (6 bases). The CDR3 length is 14 residues. Trimming cost V 4 bases and J 0 bases, with 8 bases left between them. The germline gives CDR1 SGHRS, CDR2 YFSETQ.

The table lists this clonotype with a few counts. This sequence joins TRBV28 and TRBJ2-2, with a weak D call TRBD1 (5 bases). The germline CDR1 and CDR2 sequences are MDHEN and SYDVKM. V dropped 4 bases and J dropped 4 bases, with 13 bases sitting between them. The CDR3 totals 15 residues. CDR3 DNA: TGTGCCAGCAGTTCATGGGGCCAGGGCACCGGGGAGCTGTTTTTT. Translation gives CASSSWGQGTGELFF. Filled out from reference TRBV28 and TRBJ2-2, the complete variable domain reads DVKVTQSSRYLVKRTGEKVFLECVQDMDHENMFWYRQDPGLGLRLIYFSYDVKMKEKGDIPEGYSVSREKKERFSLILESASTNQTSMYLCASSSWGQGTGELFFGEGSRLTVL.

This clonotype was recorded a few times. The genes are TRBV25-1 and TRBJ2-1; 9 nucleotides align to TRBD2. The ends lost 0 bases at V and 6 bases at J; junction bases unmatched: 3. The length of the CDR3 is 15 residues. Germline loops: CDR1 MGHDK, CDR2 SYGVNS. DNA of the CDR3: TGTGCCAGCAGTGAATATGGCGGGAGGGGCAATGAGCAGTTCTTC. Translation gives CASSEYGGRGNEQFF.

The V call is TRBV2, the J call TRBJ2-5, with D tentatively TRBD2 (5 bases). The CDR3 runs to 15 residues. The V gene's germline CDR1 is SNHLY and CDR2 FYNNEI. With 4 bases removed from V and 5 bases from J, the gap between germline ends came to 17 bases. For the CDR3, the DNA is TGTGCCAGCAGTGCGCATCAGACTCCGGGGGAGACCCAGTACTTC. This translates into CASSAHQTPGETQYF.

CDR3 sequence reads: CASSRLADSNEQFF. The CDR3 DNA sequence: TGTGCCAGCTCACGGCTAGCGGACTCCAATGAGCAGTTCTTC. The chain has TRBV18 and TRBJ2-1, with 7 bases that match TRBD2. CDR1 is KGHSH and CDR2 is LQKENI in the germline V gene. The V and J ends lost 4 bases and 6 bases, in that order; junction bases with no gene match: 6. The CDR3 has 14 residues.

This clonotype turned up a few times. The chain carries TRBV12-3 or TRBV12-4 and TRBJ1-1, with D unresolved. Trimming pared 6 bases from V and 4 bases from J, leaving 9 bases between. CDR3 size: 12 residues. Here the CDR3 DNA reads TGTGCCAGCAGGTCCCCAGCCACTGAAGCTTTCTTT. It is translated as CASRSPATEAFF.

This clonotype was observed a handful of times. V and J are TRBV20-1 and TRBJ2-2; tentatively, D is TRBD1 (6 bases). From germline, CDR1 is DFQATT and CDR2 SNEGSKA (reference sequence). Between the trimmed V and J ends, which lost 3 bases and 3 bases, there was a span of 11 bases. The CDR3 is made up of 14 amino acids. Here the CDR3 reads CSASSGQYTGELFF. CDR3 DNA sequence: TGCAGTGCTAGTTCCGGACAGTACACCGGGGAGCTGTTTTTT.

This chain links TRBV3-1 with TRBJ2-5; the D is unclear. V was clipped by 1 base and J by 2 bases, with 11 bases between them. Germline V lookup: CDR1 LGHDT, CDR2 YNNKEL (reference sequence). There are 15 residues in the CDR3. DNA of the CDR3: TGTGCCAGCAGCCAAGTTAGACAAATTCAAGAGACCCAGTACTTC. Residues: CASSQVRQIQETQYF.

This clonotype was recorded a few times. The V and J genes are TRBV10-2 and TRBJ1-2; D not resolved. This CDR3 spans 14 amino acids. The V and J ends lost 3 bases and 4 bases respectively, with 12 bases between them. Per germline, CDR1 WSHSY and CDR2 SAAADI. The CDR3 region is CASSDQIWGYGYTF. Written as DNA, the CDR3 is TGCGCCAGCAGTGACCAGATCTGGGGCTATGGCTACACCTTC.

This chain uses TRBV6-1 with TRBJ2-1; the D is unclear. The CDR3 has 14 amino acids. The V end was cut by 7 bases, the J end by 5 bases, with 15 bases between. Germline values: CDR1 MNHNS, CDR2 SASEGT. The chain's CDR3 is CASTAGYRDNEQFF. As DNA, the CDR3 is TGTGCCAGCACCGCCGGGTATCGGGACAATGAGCAGTTCTTC.

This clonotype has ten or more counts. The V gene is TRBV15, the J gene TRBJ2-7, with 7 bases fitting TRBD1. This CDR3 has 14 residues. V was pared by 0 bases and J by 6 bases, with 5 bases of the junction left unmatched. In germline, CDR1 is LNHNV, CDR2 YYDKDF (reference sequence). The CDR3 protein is CATSREANRGEQYF. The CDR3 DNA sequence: TGTGCCACCAGCAGAGAGGCGAACAGGGGCGAGCAGTACTTC.